This TCR beta chain is drawn from a study of T-cell reconstitution after alpha-beta-depleted transplantation in children. This clonotype showed up just a few times. Antigen unknown. Germline V lookup: CDR1 MDHEN, CDR2 SYDVKM. The CDR3 runs 13 residues. Trimming removed 5 bases at V and 3 bases at J, with 10 bases between. Study conclusions and caveats: Some patients' high day-60 TCRbeta diversity was traced to surviving recipient T cells and thymic progenitors. T-cell counts and diversity at one year following transplant were attributed mainly to newly produced T cells. Alpha-beta T cells present about two months after transplant were reported to originate from several hundred expanded graft clones.

TCRbeta library preparation incorporated unique molecular identifiers. TCRdb re-called the PCR reads with MiXCR, one entry per CDR3 protein. The top ten hold roughly 0.84% of the sample, which has 600,000 to 700,000 distinct CDR3 sequences, around 14% seen once. Sequences were derived from PBMCs, sampled before TCRalphabeta/CD19-depleted stem cell transplant. This clonotype was sampled from a girl aged 2-10 years with congenital amegakaryocytic thrombocytopenia, due to receive a stem cell transplant. The chain is built from TRBV28 and TRBJ1-2; no reliable D call. CDR3 loop: CASSRRWDYGYTF. DNA of the CDR3: TGTGCCAGCAGTCGACGGTGGGACTATGGCTACACCTTC.